The source of this TCR beta chain is a study of monozygotic twins with inflammatory bowel disease. cDNA for each sample came from eight separate reactions. cDNA for TCRalpha and TCRbeta was amplified by nested PCRs of about 17 then roughly 10 cycles. Each CDR3 protein gets one entry in TCRdb, which reprocessed the 5' RACE reads and gives no DNA. This sample's clone table lists 150,000 to 200,000 distinct CDR3 sequences. CDR3 length: 17 residues. Germline-derived CDR1 and CDR2 are LGHDT and YNNKEL (reference sequence). The gene calls are TRBV3-1 and TRBJ2-1; with no DNA, the TCRdb D assignment of TRBD2 cannot be verified. Specimen: blood. This clonotype originated in a human donor with ulcerative colitis or Crohn's disease, or a healthy co-twin of an affected twin (not recorded which). CDR3 sequence reads: CASSQVGLREGRYEQFF.